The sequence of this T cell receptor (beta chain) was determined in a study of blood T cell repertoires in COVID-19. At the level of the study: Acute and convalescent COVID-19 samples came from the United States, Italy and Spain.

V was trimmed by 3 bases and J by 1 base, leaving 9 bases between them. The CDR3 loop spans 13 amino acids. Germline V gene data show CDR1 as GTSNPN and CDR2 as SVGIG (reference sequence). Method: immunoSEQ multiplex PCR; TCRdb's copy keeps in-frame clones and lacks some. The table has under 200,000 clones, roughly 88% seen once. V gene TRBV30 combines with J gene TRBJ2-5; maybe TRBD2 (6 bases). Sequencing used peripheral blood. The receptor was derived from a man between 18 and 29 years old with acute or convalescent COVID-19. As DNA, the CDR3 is TGTGCCTGGAGCCAGGGACTCCAAGAGACCCAGTACTTC. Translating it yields CAWSQGLQETQYF.